Each of the 32 T cell receptor beta chains below was sequenced from the same sample in a study of cytomegalovirus exposure and HLA in healthy donors. Primers for the PCR totalled 60 Vbeta and 13 Jbeta. Profiling relied on immunoSEQ multiplex PCR, and the TCRdb table lists in-frame clones only, not all of them. The sample contains some 160,000 clones, roughly 80% of which appear only once. Sequenced input: PBMCs. The source is a middle-aged man in good health and CMV-seropositive.

The V and J genes are TRBV18 and TRBJ2-6; TRBD1 agrees at 8 bases. With 3 bases clipped from V and 3 bases from J, the junction kept 7 bases outside the gene matches. Germline CDR1 is KGHSH and CDR2 is LQKENI. This CDR3 spans 17 amino acids. Written as DNA, the CDR3 is TGTGCCAGCTCACCCGGGACAGGTCTTGGTGGGGCCAACGTCCTGACTTTC. Its protein product is CASSPGTGLGGANVLTF.

The chain uses TRBV29-1 and TRBJ2-7; D unresolved. V dropped 4 bases and J dropped 2 bases, with 9 bases sitting between them. CDR1 is SQVTM, CDR2 ANQGSEA, per germline. The CDR3 length is 12 residues. The CDR3 DNA reads as TGCAGCGTTGTGGGCAGTACCTACGAGCAGTACTTC. Protein: CSVVGSTYEQYF.

The chain is built from TRBV9 and TRBJ1-5; perhaps TRBD1 as D (5 bases). Germline CDR1 reads SGDLS; CDR2 reads YYNGEE. The CDR3 spans 15 residues. V dropped 4 bases and J dropped 6 bases, with 17 bases sitting between them. The CDR3 DNA is TGTGCCAGCAGCTCCCGAGGGGAGGCCTTTCAGCCCCAGCATTTT. It encodes CASSSRGEAFQPQHF.

This chain uses TRBV28 with TRBJ1-5; no reliable D call. Trimming took 8 bases from V and 4 from J, leaving 12 bases between them. The CDR3 length is 13 residues. Germline lookup yields CDR1 MDHEN and CDR2 SYDVKM. In DNA form, the CDR3 reads TGTGCCAGCTCCCGGGGTAGGAATCAGCCCCAGCATTTT. It is translated as CASSRGRNQPQHF.

The chain recombines TRBV5-8 with TRBJ1-4, with 10 bases matching TRBD1. This CDR3 comprises 14 residues. The junction had 2 bases not matched to a gene; V was cut back by 3 bases and J by 6 bases. Germline V gene sequence: CDR1 SGHTS, CDR2 YDEGEE. The CDR3 nucleotides read TGTGCCAGCAGCTGGGACAGGGGAGATGAAAAACTGTTTTTT. This sequence encodes CASSWDRGDEKLFF.

The genes are TRBV28 and TRBJ2-7; no clear D gene. CDR3 length equals 14 residues. CDR1 and CDR2 from the germline V gene are MDHEN and SYDVKM. V was trimmed by 0 bases and J by 0 bases, leaving 6 bases between them. The DNA of the CDR3 is TGTGCCAGCAGTTTATGGGCTGCCTCCTACGAGCAGTACTTC. Its protein product is CASSLWAASYEQYF.

V is TRBV6-5 and J is TRBJ2-3; D is unclear. Trimming shortened V by 4 bases and J by 2 bases, and 4 bases separated the two germline ends. Germline V gene data show CDR1 as MNHEY and CDR2 as SVGAGI. CDR3 length: 12 residues. The DNA of the CDR3 is TGTGCCAGCAGTTCCGTCACAGATACGCAGTATTTT. It encodes CASSSVTDTQYF.

Note on this clone: The sample has other DNA sequences that encode this CDR3 too. The chain carries TRBV28 and TRBJ1-4, with no clear D. Per the germline V gene, CDR1 is MDHEN and CDR2 is SYDVKM. Between the trimmed V and J ends, which lost 2 bases and 5 bases, there was a span of 9 bases. The CDR3 covers 14 residues. The DNA of the CDR3 is TGTGCCAGCAGTTTAGCAGGATTCAATGAAAAACTGTTTTTT. Its protein product is CASSLAGFNEKLFF.

This rearrangement joins TRBV18 to TRBJ2-7; D possibly corresponds to TRBD2 (7 bases). This CDR3 region has 15 residues. Deletions cut 6 bases from V and 5 bases from J, with 20 bases between. Germline V gene sequence: CDR1 KGHSH, CDR2 LQKENI. This CDR3 reads CASSASGGAINEQYF. The CDR3 region has the DNA TGTGCCAGCTCGGCCAGTGGGGGGGCGATTAACGAGCAGTACTTC.

Comments on this clone: One end of the junction does not line up with germline, which may come from a read error. V gene TRBV5-1 combines with J gene TRBJ2-1, with TRBD2 matching 10 bases. There are 15 residues in the CDR3. Germline-derived CDR1 and CDR2 are SGHRS and YFSETQ. This chain's CDR3 is CASRYLAGVVDEQLF. In DNA form, the CDR3 reads TGCGCCAGCCGCTACCTAGCGGGGGTGGTGGATGAGCAGCTCTTC.

This chain connects TRBV5-6 to TRBJ2-5; D is unclear. Trimming pared 4 bases from V and 11 bases from J, leaving 12 bases between. The CDR3 consists of 11 residues. Germline V gene data show CDR1 as SGHDT and CDR2 as YYEEEE. This CDR3 is CASSLGPEQYF. In DNA form, the CDR3 reads TGTGCCAGCAGCCTGGGCCCGGAGCAGTACTTC.

This chain joins TRBV5-1 and TRBJ2-1, with 13 bases aligning to TRBD2. CDR3 size: 16 residues. V lost 2 bases to trimming and J lost 9 bases; unmatched junction nucleotides: 8. Germline V gene lookup returns CDR1 SGHRS and CDR2 YFSETQ. The CDR3 DNA reads TGCGCCAGCAGCTTACTAGCGGGAGGGCCTGCCGGTGAGCAGTTCTTC. The encoded protein is CASSLLAGGPAGEQFF.

This clone was recorded a few times. V and J are TRBV7-2 and TRBJ1-2, with 11 bases aligning to TRBD1. After removal of 4 bases from V and 6 bases from J, the junction contained 7 bases not matched to a gene. CDR3 length equals 15 residues. The germline V gene encodes CDR1 SGHTA and CDR2 FQGNSA. CDR3 region: CASSSDRGRINGYTF. In DNA, the CDR3 is TGTGCCAGCAGCTCGGACAGGGGGCGCATCAATGGCTACACCTTC.

This clone came up a few times. The V call is TRBV12-2, the J call TRBJ1-5; the D call in the table, TRBD1, was not verified against the DNA. TRBV12-2 is recorded as a pseudogene. CDR3 length: 13 residues. CDR3 sequence reads: CASPQGASQPQHF. The CDR3 DNA reads TGTGCAAGTCCACAGGGGGCTAGTCAGCCCCAGCATTTT.

This chain uses TRBV10-3 with TRBJ2-1; 7 bases fit TRBD2. Germline trimming cut 3 bases from V and 0 bases from J; bases unmatched to any gene: 5. This CDR3 comprises 16 residues. Germline V gene data show CDR1 as ENHRY and CDR2 as SYGVKD. The CDR3 region is CAISDTTSSSYNEQFF. The CDR3, as DNA: TGTGCCATCAGTGATACGACTAGCTCCTCCTACAATGAGCAGTTCTTC.

The gene calls are TRBV5-8 and TRBJ1-2; D possibly corresponds to TRBD1 (5 bases). The CDR3 contains 14 residues. V was cut by 0 bases and J by 8 bases, with 14 bases left in between. Germline lookup yields CDR1 SGHTS and CDR2 YDEGEE. CDR3 sequence: CASSLGQYSLGYTF. As DNA, the CDR3 is TGTGCCAGCAGCTTGGGACAGTACTCCCTCGGCTACACCTTC.

CDR3 nucleotides: TGTGCCAGCAGCCGTAGTGGTGAGCAGTTCTTC. It translates to CASSRSGEQFF. The chain employs TRBV11-3 and TRBJ2-1, with D unresolved. This CDR3 is 11 amino acids long. Trimming pared 5 bases from V and 9 bases from J, leaving 8 bases between. The V gene's germline CDR1 is SGHNT and CDR2 YENEEA.

The V and J genes are TRBV27 and TRBJ1-2; no reliable D call. The CDR3 is made up of 14 amino acids. Germline CDR1 and CDR2: MNHEY and SMNVEV (reference sequence). Trimming left V 6 bases short and J 2 bases short, with 13 bases between. CDR3 amino acids: CASRRAQENYGYTF. The CDR3 DNA reads TGTGCCAGCAGGCGCGCCCAGGAAAACTATGGCTACACCTTC.

A word on this clone: Other DNA sequences within the sample encode an identical CDR3. The rearrangement joins TRBV28 to TRBJ1-5, with D perhaps matching TRBD1 (5 bases). Deletions cut 5 bases from V and 0 bases from J, with 8 bases between. The CDR3 is 14 amino acids. Germline assignment: CDR1 MDHEN and CDR2 SYDVKM. The CDR3 bases are TGTGCCAGCAGTGGGGGAGGTAGCAATCAGCCCCAGCATTTT. It codes for CASSGGGSNQPQHF.

J is TRBJ2-1 and V is TRBV27, with 11 bases lining up with TRBD2. The CDR3 length is 18 residues. V gave up 4 bases and J gave up 2 bases; unmatched junction bases: 10. CDR1 MNHEY and CDR2 SMNVEV come from the germline V gene (reference sequence). The CDR3 is CASSWSSGRPTPYNEQFF. The CDR3 DNA follows: TGTGCCAGCAGTTGGTCTAGCGGGAGGCCCACACCCTACAATGAGCAGTTCTTC.

CDR3 bases: TGTGCCAGCACCCACCTCGCGGGGGCTAGCACAGATACGCAGTATTTT. Amino acid sequence: CASTHLAGASTDTQYF. The V and J genes are TRBV5-5 and TRBJ2-3, with D maybe TRBD2 (7 bases). This CDR3 contains 16 residues. V lost 6 bases to trimming and J lost 0 bases, with 17 bases between them. The germline CDR1 and CDR2 sequences are SGHKS and YYEKEE (reference sequence). Filled out from reference TRBV5-5 and TRBJ2-3, the complete variable domain reads DAGVTQSPTHLIKTRGQQVTLRCSPISGHKSVSWYQQVLGQGPQFIFQYYEKEERGRGNFPDRFSARQFPNYSSELNVNALLLGDSALYLCASTHLAGASTDTQYFGPGTRLTVL.

The chain links TRBV14 to TRBJ2-1; possible D gene TRBD2, 5 bases. The V gene's germline CDR1 is SGHDN and CDR2 FVKESK. This CDR3 has 15 amino acids. V lost 4 bases, J lost 2 bases, and 12 bases lay in between. CDR3 bases: TGTGCCAGCAGCCCTTTCAGCGGAGCCTACAATGAGCAGTTCTTC. Translating it yields CASSPFSGAYNEQFF.

In its sample, this clone was seen once. The V and J genes are TRBV18 and TRBJ2-1; 8 bases agree with TRBD2. V shed 2 bases and J 8 bases; nucleotides not matched to a gene: 8. The CDR3 consists of 15 residues. Per the germline V gene, CDR1 is KGHSH and CDR2 is LQKENI. CDR3 sequence (DNA): TGTGCCAGCTCACCAACTTTAGCGGGAAGTTATGAGCAGTTCTTC. Protein: CASSPTLAGSYEQFF.

There are a few counts of this clone. The rearrangement joins TRBV15 to TRBJ2-1; 8 nucleotides align to TRBD2. In germline, CDR1 is LNHNV, CDR2 YYDKDF (reference sequence). The CDR3 is 15 amino acids. Trimming took 7 bases from V and 6 from J; bases not matched to a gene: 11. This CDR3 reads CATTLIRGGLNEQFF. The CDR3 bases are TGTGCCACCACCCTAATTCGGGGGGGCCTCAATGAGCAGTTCTTC.

V gene TRBV9 combines with J gene TRBJ2-1; D may be TRBD2 (5 bases). The CDR3 runs 14 residues. The germline gives CDR1 SGDLS, CDR2 YYNGEE. Trimming stripped 0 bases from V and 7 bases from J, with 11 bases between. The CDR3 DNA reads as TGTGCCAGCAGCGTAGTAGTACTAGGAAATGAGCAGTTCTTC. Translation: CASSVVVLGNEQFF.

This clone was recorded a few times. The rearrangement joins TRBV5-1 to TRBJ2-1, with 13 bases lining up with TRBD2. The CDR3 has 14 amino acids. J lost 8 bases, V lost 2 bases, and 1 base had no gene match. The germline V gene has CDR1 SGHRS and CDR2 YFSETQ. CDR3 sequence: CASSLTSGGDEQFF. The CDR3 nucleotides read TGCGCCAGCAGCTTAACTAGCGGGGGGGATGAGCAGTTCTTC.

CDR3: CASTVEGQGATEAFF. DNA for the CDR3: TGTGCCAGCACAGTCGAAGGACAGGGGGCGACTGAAGCTTTCTTT. This chain joins TRBV2 and TRBJ1-1; 11 nucleotides match TRBD1. The CDR3 contains 15 residues. In germline, CDR1 is SNHLY, CDR2 FYNNEI. Trimming removed 7 bases from V and 5 bases from J; junction bases left unmatched: 9. The complete variable domain, with remaining parts taken from reference TRBV2 and TRBJ1-1, reads EPEVTQTPSHQVTQMGQEVILRCVPISNHLYFYWYRQILGQKVEFLVSFYNNEISEKSEIFDDQFSVERPDGSNFTLKIRSTKLEDSAMYFCASTVEGQGATEAFFGQGTRLTVV.

V usage is TRBV5-6 and J usage is TRBJ1-4; no firm D call. Trimming took 0 bases from V and 5 from J, leaving 8 bases between them. Germline-derived CDR1 and CDR2 are SGHDT and YYEEEE. This CDR3 comprises 14 residues. CDR3 nucleotides: TGTGCCAGCAGCTTGGGGACGGGGAATGAAAAACTGTTTTTT. This encodes CASSLGTGNEKLFF. The whole variable domain, filled in from reference TRBV5-6 and TRBJ1-4, reads DAGVTQSPTHLIKTRGQQVTLRCSPKSGHDTVSWYQQALGQGPQFIFQYYEEEERQRGNFPDRFSGHQFPNYSSELNVNALLLGDSALYLCASSLGTGNEKLFFGSGTQLSVL.

CDR3 residues: CASSPASSYEQYF. The CDR3 DNA sequence: TGTGCCAGCAGCCCGGCTAGCTCCTACGAGCAGTACTTC. This sequence joins TRBV5-4 and TRBJ2-7; D is uncertain. The CDR3 is 13 amino acids. Looked up from germline, CDR1 is SGHNT and CDR2 is YYREEE (reference sequence). Trimming shortened V by 4 bases and J by 0 bases, and 8 bases separated the two germline ends.

V is TRBV9 and J is TRBJ1-2; the match to TRBD1 covers 9 bases. This CDR3 has 13 amino acids. The germline V gene encodes CDR1 SGDLS and CDR2 YYNGEE. The V gene end was trimmed by 6 bases and the J gene end by 4 bases; junction bases not matched to a gene: 4. CDR3 sequence: CASTTGGLYGYTF. In nucleotides, the CDR3 is TGTGCCAGCACGACAGGGGGGCTCTATGGCTACACCTTC.

The chain links TRBV14 to TRBJ2-2, with 11 bases lining up with TRBD2. This CDR3 has 14 residues. J was trimmed by 5 bases and V by 4 bases; bases with no gene match: 0. Germline lookup yields CDR1 SGHDN and CDR2 FVKESK. CDR3 loop: CASSRLAGTGELFF. The DNA of the CDR3 is TGTGCCAGCAGCCGACTAGCGGGGACCGGGGAGCTGTTTTTT. Combining the CDR3 with reference TRBV14 and TRBJ2-2 gives the whole variable domain EAGVTQFPSHSVIEKGQTVTLRCDPISGHDNLYWYRRVMGKEIKFLLHFVKESKQDESGMPNNRFLAERTGGTYSTLKVQPAELEDSGVYFCASSRLAGTGELFFGEGSRLTVL.

The chain carries TRBV10-3 and TRBJ2-6; 8 bases agree with TRBD1. CDR1 is ENHRY and CDR2 is SYGVKD in the germline V gene. There are 19 residues in the CDR3. The J segment lost 2 bases and the V segment lost 4 bases, leaving 13 bases of the junction unmatched. The CDR3 sequence: CAISGDRGRGQAGANVLTF. CDR3 DNA: TGTGCCATCAGTGGGGACCGGGGCAGGGGGCAGGCTGGGGCCAACGTCCTGACTTTC.